The source of this T cell receptor beta chain is a study of human T cells and chemical hapten exposure. A single record per CDR3 protein comes from TCRdb applying MiXCR to the RACE reads. The top ten clones hold 2% to 3% of a sample with 240,000 or so distinct CDR3 sequences, 7% to 10% of them seen once. This clonotype was found a few times. This CDR3 contains 16 residues. Trimming stripped 4 bases from V and 6 bases from J, with 21 bases between. Indicated time point: pre-sensitization, week 0. As for treatment: therapeutic diphenylcyclopropenone sensitization with weekly scalp DPC. This clonotype was obtained from a woman between 40 and 50 years old with alopecia areata. Some clones in this sample may be carry-over from other donors' samples. This chain joins TRBV12-3 or TRBV12-4 and TRBJ1-1; perhaps TRBD1 as D (5 bases). This specimen consisted of whole blood, obtained in connection with sensitization to the hapten diphenylcyclopropenone (DPC). The CDR3 nucleotides read TGTGCCAGCAGTTCCCTCCGACCTACGTGGGGGGCTGAAGCTTTCTTT. This gives the protein CASSSLRPTWGAEAFF.